The sequence of this T cell receptor beta chain was determined in a study of Ad26.COV2.S vaccination and SARS-CoV-2 variants. The study, taken as a whole, reports: Reported findings describe substantial breadth in spike-specific CD8+ and CD4+ T cell responses following vaccination.

This CDR3 is built from 13 residues. Germline CDR1 is SGHAT and CDR2 is FQNNGV. V shed 5 bases and J shed 7 bases, with 14 bases lying between them. The treatment is: about 20 received Ad26.COV2.S at low or high dose, single or two shots; about 5 received placebo; per-sample allocation not given. Sampling was performed 63 days after the first vaccine or placebo injection. Assay used: immunoSEQ multiplex PCR; TCRdb lists only in-frame clones, some missing. The sample shows 250,000 to 300,000 clones, more than 75% of them seen only once. Comment on this clone: What it binds is unknown.

The chain has TRBV11-2 and TRBJ1-2; D is ambiguous. The receptor's source is a person between 18 and 59 years old who received the Ad26.COV2.S COVID-19 vaccine or a placebo. Sequencing used peripheral blood, obtained in a trial of Ad26.COV2.S vaccine versus placebo. CDR3 sequence reads: CASSARETTGYTF. For the CDR3, the DNA is TGTGCCAGCAGCGCCCGGGAAACCACTGGCTACACCTTC.